The source of this T cell receptor beta chain is a study of OX40 agonist ivuxolimab in advanced cancers. Study-level points and caveats: Also showing low normalized T-cell clonal expansion were some of the nonresponders.

This CDR3 contains 13 residues. V was pared by 2 bases and J by 3 bases, with 7 bases between. From germline, CDR1 is SEHNR and CDR2 FQNEAQ (reference sequence). Autoimmune disease history or systemic immunosuppression led to patient exclusion. As to this clone: Antigen: not known. This CDR3 is also generated by other DNA sequences in the sample.

Some clones are missing from TCRdb's copy, which holds only in-frame ones; the method was immunoSEQ multiplex PCR. The sample lists around 75,000 clones, 89% occurring once. The chain has TRBV7-9 and TRBJ1-1, with D unresolved. Source: CD4+ or CD8+ T cells sorted from blood, taken in a trial of the OX40 agonist ivuxolimab. The clonotype comes from an adult with an advanced solid tumor such as melanoma, head and neck, liver or kidney cancer. The CDR3 spells CASSLQGDTEAFF. CDR3 nucleotide sequence: TGTGCCAGCAGCTTACAAGGAGACACTGAAGCTTTCTTT. The full variable domain, its missing parts supplied by reference TRBV7-9 and TRBJ1-1, is DTGVSQNPRHKITKRGQNVTFRCDPISEHNRLYWYRQTLGQGPEFLTYFQNEAQLEKSRLLSDRFSAERPKGSFSTLEIQRTEQGDSAMYLCASSLQGDTEAFFGQGTRLTVV.